Shown below are 30 T cell receptor beta chains from a single sample sequenced in a study of blood T cell repertoires in COVID-19. Generated by immunoSEQ multiplex PCR, the TCRdb table keeps only in-frame clones and is missing some. The table lists some 81,000 clones, 90% to 95% of them singletons. The sequenced material came from peripheral blood. The receptors come from a human donor with active COVID-19. The donor label of this sample is uncertain.

This sequence joins TRBV28 and TRBJ1-6, with a weak D call TRBD1 (5 bases). With 7 bases removed from V and 7 bases from J, the gap between germline ends came to 14 bases. The germline V gene has CDR1 MDHEN and CDR2 SYDVKM. The CDR3 has 14 amino acids. The DNA for the CDR3 is TGTGCCAGCAACCACAGGATAATAAATTCACCCCTCCACTTT. Amino acid sequence: CASNHRIINSPLHF. Full variable domain (missing parts from reference TRBV28 and TRBJ1-6): DVKVTQSSRYLVKRTGEKVFLECVQDMDHENMFWYRQDPGLGLRLIYFSYDVKMKEKGDIPEGYSVSREKKERFSLILESASTNQTSMYLCASNHRIINSPLHFGNGTRLTVT.

V usage is TRBV18 and J usage is TRBJ2-3; 9 bases match TRBD1. CDR1 and CDR2 (germline): KGHSH, LQKENI. The length of the CDR3 is 14 residues. V trimming: 2 bases; J trimming: 5 bases; junction bases outside the gene matches: 2. The CDR3 nucleotides are TGTGCCAGCTCACCAGGGACAGGGATAGATACGCAGTATTTT. Amino acids: CASSPGTGIDTQYF.

This sequence joins TRBV7-2 and TRBJ2-2; D perhaps matches TRBD1 (6 bases). In germline, CDR1 is SGHTA, CDR2 FQGNSA. Between the trimmed V and J ends, which lost 5 bases and 3 bases, there was a span of 13 bases. CDR3 length: 15 amino acids. This CDR3 is CASSPLGADTGELFF. CDR3 DNA sequence: TGTGCCAGCAGCCCGCTGGGGGCCGACACCGGGGAGCTGTTTTTT.

The sample holds one count of this clone. The chain carries TRBV5-1 and TRBJ2-3; TRBD1 aligns across 7 bases. CDR1 is SGHRS and CDR2 is YFSETQ in the germline V gene. V shed 2 bases, J shed 4 bases, and the junction held 7 bases outside the gene matches. CDR3 length: 15 residues. CDR3 in amino acids: CASSFVQGEADTQYF. The CDR3 bases are TGCGCCAGCAGCTTTGTCCAGGGGGAAGCAGATACGCAGTATTTT.

The chain employs TRBV19 and TRBJ1-2; 7 bases are shared with TRBD1. This CDR3 spans 16 amino acids. V shed 5 bases, J shed 0 bases, and the junction held 9 bases outside the gene matches. From germline, CDR1 is LNHDA and CDR2 SQIVND (reference sequence). CDR3 in amino acids: CASSYRDSRANYGYTF. In DNA, the CDR3 is TGTGCCAGTAGTTACCGGGACAGCCGAGCTAACTATGGCTACACCTTC.

This clone was recorded only once. The rearrangement uses TRBV13 and TRBJ2-6; tentative D call: TRBD1 (5 bases). Germline CDR1 PRHDT, CDR2 FYEKMQ (reference sequence). Trimming took 5 bases from V and 4 from J, leaving 21 bases between them. There are 18 residues in the CDR3. The CDR3 DNA follows: TGTGCCAGCAGCCGATCAAGATTGGCAGGGCAAGGGGCCAACGTCCTGACTTTC. This codes for CASSRSRLAGQGANVLTF.

This rearrangement joins TRBV4-3 to TRBJ2-6; TRBD2 might be the D (6 bases). Trimming shortened V by 4 bases and J by 2 bases, and 12 bases separated the two germline ends. CDR3 length equals 16 residues. Germline V CDR1 and CDR2: LGHNA, YSLEER. CDR3 sequence reads: CASSREASAGANVLTF. CDR3 bases: TGCGCCAGCAGCCGCGAGGCTAGCGCTGGGGCCAACGTCCTGACTTTC.

V is TRBV6-6 and J is TRBJ1-1; the D gene is possibly TRBD1 (5 bases). Germline V CDR1 and CDR2: MNHNY, SVGAGI (reference sequence). The CDR3 has 11 amino acids. Trimming stripped 7 bases from V and 6 bases from J, with 9 bases between. The CDR3 protein is CASNRQPEAFF. DNA for the CDR3: TGTGCCAGCAATAGACAGCCTGAAGCTTTCTTT.

Remarks on this clone: Other DNA sequences in the same sample also yield this CDR3. The genes are TRBV29-1 and TRBJ2-3, with a possible D match to TRBD2 (5 bases). The germline V gene encodes CDR1 SQVTM and CDR2 ANQGSEA. The CDR3 is 12 amino acids. V lost 1 base and J lost 4, with 6 bases in between. CDR3 in DNA: TGCAGCGTTGAAGCCGGGGCAGATACGCAGTATTTT. Translation: CSVEAGADTQYF.

The chain has TRBV27 and TRBJ2-2, with 7 bases lining up with TRBD2. The CDR3 sequence is 15 residues long. Germline-derived CDR1 and CDR2 are MNHEY and SMNVEV (reference sequence). With 8 bases clipped from V and 3 bases from J, the junction kept 9 bases outside the gene matches. The CDR3 sequence is CASHPSRGDTGELFF. CDR3 coding DNA: TGTGCCAGCCACCCTTCCCGGGGGGACACCGGGGAGCTGTTTTTT.

The rearrangement joins TRBV4-1 to TRBJ2-7; D perhaps matches TRBD1 (6 bases). Germline V gives CDR1 MGHRA, CDR2 YSYEKL. The CDR3 extends over 15 amino acids. V was cut by 6 bases and J by 4 bases, with 19 bases left in between. CDR3 region: CASSFDPGDGYEQYF. For the CDR3, the DNA is TGCGCCAGCAGTTTCGACCCAGGGGATGGTTACGAGCAGTACTTC.

The chain employs TRBV7-2 and TRBJ2-5, with 8 bases that match TRBD2. V shed 5 bases and J 2 bases; nucleotides not matched to a gene: 10. The CDR3 covers 16 residues. CDR1 is SGHTA and CDR2 is FQGNSA in the germline V gene. The CDR3: CASSLRTSHVQETQYF. In DNA form, the CDR3 reads TGTGCCAGCAGCCTCCGGACTAGCCACGTTCAAGAGACCCAGTACTTC.

The V call is TRBV6-5, the J call TRBJ2-1; possibly TRBD2 for D (6 bases). The ends were cut back, 7 bases at V and 6 bases at J, with 16 bases in the middle. CDR3 length: 14 residues. CDR1 MNHEY and CDR2 SVGAGI come from the germline V gene. This CDR3 reads CASNFGTSSNEQFF. CDR3 DNA: TGTGCCAGCAACTTCGGGACTTCCAGCAATGAGCAGTTCTTC.

The CDR3 is CASTEPGSSNQPQHF. The DNA for the CDR3 is TGTGCCAGCACCGAGCCGGGTTCGAGCAATCAGCCCCAGCATTTT. The chain is built from TRBV27 and TRBJ1-5; no clear D. The CDR3 contains 15 residues. CDR1 and CDR2 (germline): MNHEY, SMNVEV (reference sequence). The V and J ends lost 7 bases and 1 base respectively, with 14 bases between them.

This clone was picked up one time. The V gene is TRBV6-5, the J gene TRBJ2-7, with D maybe TRBD1 (6 bases). CDR1 is MNHEY, CDR2 SVGAGI, per germline. The CDR3 has 16 residues. Trimming stripped 2 bases from V and 4 bases from J, with 18 bases between. The CDR3 loop is CASSYLRTATSYEQYF. The DNA for the CDR3 is TGTGCCAGCAGTTACCTCAGGACAGCAACCTCTTACGAGCAGTACTTC.

The gene calls are TRBV5-1 and TRBJ2-3; 8 bases agree with TRBD2. Germline values: CDR1 SGHRS, CDR2 YFSETQ. V lost 0 bases, J lost 4 bases, and 7 bases stayed unmatched. This CDR3 contains 16 residues. CDR3 loop: CASSLEGLGFADTQYF. The CDR3 bases are TGCGCCAGCAGCTTGGAGGGACTAGGTTTTGCAGATACGCAGTATTTT.

For this clone: Additional DNA sequences in this sample encode the identical CDR3. The rearrangement uses TRBV5-1 and TRBJ2-7; D might be TRBD2 (6 bases). Between the trimmed V and J ends, which lost 6 bases and 3 bases, there was a span of 19 bases. Per the germline V gene, CDR1 is SGHRS and CDR2 is YFSETQ. The CDR3 loop spans 15 amino acids. CDR3: CASTLGWGEYYEQYF. The CDR3 nucleotides read TGCGCCAGCACCCTGGGTTGGGGGGAGTACTACGAGCAGTACTTC.

The chain joins TRBV28 to TRBJ2-1, with TRBD1 matching 10 bases. CDR3 length: 15 amino acids. Trimming removed 4 bases from V and 5 bases from J; junction bases left unmatched: 5. Looked up from germline, CDR1 is MDHEN and CDR2 is SYDVKM. The CDR3 DNA is TGTGCCAGCAGTTCCCCCGGGACAGGGGACAATGAGCAGTTCTTC. Its translation: CASSSPGTGDNEQFF.

The chain uses TRBV27 and TRBJ2-7, with 7 bases aligning to TRBD1. This CDR3 is 13 amino acids long. With 3 bases clipped from V and 7 bases from J, the junction kept 6 bases outside the gene matches. Germline V gene sequence: CDR1 MNHEY, CDR2 SMNVEV (reference sequence). CDR3 coding DNA: TGTGCCAGCAGTTTCGGGACAGTTTATGAGCAGTACTTC. This translates into CASSFGTVYEQYF.

The chain is built from TRBV7-9 and TRBJ2-7; TRBD2 is a possible D gene (6 bases). V lost 6 bases and J 3 bases, leaving 21 bases between the germline ends. Germline-derived CDR1 and CDR2 are SEHNR and FQNEAQ (reference sequence). The CDR3 totals 16 residues. CDR3 in DNA: TGTGCCAGCAGACTTAGCGGCAGTAAGCTAATCTACGAGCAGTACTTC. This translates into CASRLSGSKLIYEQYF.

The rearrangement joins TRBV5-4 to TRBJ1-2; maybe TRBD1 (6 bases). The V and J ends lost 4 bases and 5 bases respectively, with 15 bases between them. This CDR3 region has 14 residues. Germline V gene data show CDR1 as SGHNT and CDR2 as YYREEE (reference sequence). The CDR3: CASSAQQGFYGYTF. CDR3 in DNA: TGTGCCAGCAGCGCCCAACAGGGCTTTTATGGCTACACCTTC.

This sequence joins TRBV5-4 and TRBJ2-5, with TRBD2 matching over 12 bases. CDR1 is SGHNT, CDR2 YYREEE, per germline (reference sequence). J was trimmed by 5 bases and V by 4 bases; bases with no gene match: 9. This CDR3 has 16 amino acids. In DNA, the CDR3 is TGTGCCAGCAGCCCAAGACTAGCGGGGGTGAGGGAGACCCAGTACTTC. It specifies CASSPRLAGVRETQYF.

The rearrangement joins TRBV11-3 to TRBJ1-1, with a tentative D call TRBD1 (5 bases). This CDR3 is built from 14 residues. V lost 5 bases and J 6 bases, leaving 16 bases between the germline ends. Germline V gene sequence: CDR1 SGHNT, CDR2 YENEEA. The CDR3 bases are TGTGCCAGCAGCATCAGGGAGGGGAGGGCTGAAGCTTTCTTT. This encodes CASSIREGRAEAFF. Supplemented by reference TRBV11-3 and TRBJ1-1, the full variable domain reads EAGVVQSPRYKIIEKKQPVAFWCNPISGHNTLYWYLQNLGQGPELLIRYENEEAVDDSQLPKDRFSAERLKGVDSTLKIQPAELGDSAVYLCASSIREGRAEAFFGQGTRLTVV.

This clone was counted only a few times. The V and J genes are TRBV27 and TRBJ1-6, with D possibly matching TRBD1 (5 bases). The CDR3 has 15 amino acids. Germline V CDR1 and CDR2: MNHEY, SMNVEV (reference sequence). V gave up 3 bases and J gave up 7 bases, with 13 bases separating them. CDR3 nucleotide sequence: TGTGCCAGCAGTTTCACAGCAGGGAAGAATTCACCCCTCCACTTT. It codes for CASSFTAGKNSPLHF.

V and J are TRBV6-1 and TRBJ2-1, with TRBD1 matching over 8 bases. Germline CDR1 MNHNS, CDR2 SASEGT. V shed 2 bases, J shed 4 bases, and the junction held 4 bases outside the gene matches. The CDR3 covers 15 residues. DNA for the CDR3: TGTGCCAGCAGTGAACGGACAGGGAAATACAATGAGCAGTTCTTC. As protein: CASSERTGKYNEQFF.

The chain links TRBV7-9 to TRBJ1-2; 8 bases are a match to TRBD1. CDR3 length: 14 amino acids. V trimming: 4 bases; J trimming: 8 bases; junction bases outside the gene matches: 9. Per germline, CDR1 SEHNR and CDR2 FQNEAQ (reference sequence). The CDR3 nucleotides read TGTGCCAGCAGCTCCACTGGACAGGGAGGAGGCTACACCTTC. Translated, it gives CASSSTGQGGGYTF.

This clone was seen a single time. This sequence joins TRBV28 and TRBJ1-2, with D maybe TRBD1 (5 bases). The CDR3 sequence is 19 residues long. Trimming removed 5 bases from V and 2 bases from J, with 27 bases in between. Germline loops: CDR1 MDHEN, CDR2 SYDVKM. Written as DNA, the CDR3 is TGTGCCAGCAGTGTACCGACCAGGGATTGGCCCGCGGGGAACTATGGCTACACCTTC. Its translation is CASSVPTRDWPAGNYGYTF.

V gene TRBV5-1 combines with J gene TRBJ2-2, with D possibly matching TRBD1 (6 bases). CDR3 length: 14 residues. The V and J ends lost 9 bases and 0 bases respectively, with 12 bases between them. Per germline, CDR1 SGHRS and CDR2 YFSETQ. CDR3 sequence (DNA): TGCGCCACCAGGGACATTTCGAACACCGGGGAGCTGTTTTTT. Its protein is CATRDISNTGELFF.

The chain is built from TRBV5-1 and TRBJ2-1; D may be TRBD2 (5 bases). The V end lost 0 bases, the J end lost 9 bases, and 10 bases lay between the germline ends. Germline V gives CDR1 SGHRS, CDR2 YFSETQ. The CDR3 is 13 residues long. The CDR3 DNA follows: TGCGCCAGCAGCTTGGGGGTTGCGGGTGAGCAGTTCTTC. Its protein is CASSLGVAGEQFF.

The chain employs TRBV9 and TRBJ1-4; D is unresolved. The germline V gene has CDR1 SGDLS and CDR2 YYNGEE. Trimming stripped 4 bases from V and 0 bases from J, with 10 bases between. The length of the CDR3 is 15 residues. The chain's CDR3 is CASSPPGATNEKLFF. The CDR3 DNA sequence: TGTGCCAGCAGCCCTCCGGGTGCAACTAATGAAAAACTGTTTTTT.